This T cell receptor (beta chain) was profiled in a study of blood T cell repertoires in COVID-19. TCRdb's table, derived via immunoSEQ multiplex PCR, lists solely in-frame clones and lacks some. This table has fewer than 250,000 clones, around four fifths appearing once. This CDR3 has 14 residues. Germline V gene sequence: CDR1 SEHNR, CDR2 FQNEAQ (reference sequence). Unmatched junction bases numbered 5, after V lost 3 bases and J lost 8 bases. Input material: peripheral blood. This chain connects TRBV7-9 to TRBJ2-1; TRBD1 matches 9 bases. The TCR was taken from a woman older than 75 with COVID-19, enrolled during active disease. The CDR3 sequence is CASSFYRGPDEQFF. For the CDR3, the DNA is TGTGCCAGCAGCTTTTACAGGGGGCCCGATGAGCAGTTCTTC.